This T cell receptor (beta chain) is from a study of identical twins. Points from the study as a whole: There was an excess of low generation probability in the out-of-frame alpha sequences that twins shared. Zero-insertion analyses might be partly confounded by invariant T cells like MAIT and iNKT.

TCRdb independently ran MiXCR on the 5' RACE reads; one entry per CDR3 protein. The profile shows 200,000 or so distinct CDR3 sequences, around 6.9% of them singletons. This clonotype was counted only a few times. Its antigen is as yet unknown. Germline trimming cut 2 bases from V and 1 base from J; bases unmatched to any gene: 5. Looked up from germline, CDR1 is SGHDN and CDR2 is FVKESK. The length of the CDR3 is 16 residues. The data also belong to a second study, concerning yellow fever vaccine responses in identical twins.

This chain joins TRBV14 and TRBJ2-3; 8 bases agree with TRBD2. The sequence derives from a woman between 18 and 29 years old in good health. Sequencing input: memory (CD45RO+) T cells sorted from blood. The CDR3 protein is CASSQPKTSGTDTQYF. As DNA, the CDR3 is TGTGCCAGCAGCCAACCCAAGACTAGCGGCACAGATACGCAGTATTTT. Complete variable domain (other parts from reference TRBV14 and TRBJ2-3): EAGVTQFPSHSVIEKGQTVTLRCDPISGHDNLYWYRRVMGKEIKFLLHFVKESKQDESGMPNNRFLAERTGGTYSTLKVQPAELEDSGVYFCASSQPKTSGTDTQYFGPGTRLTVL.